Presented here are 13 T cell receptor beta chains from one specimen sequenced in a study of blood T cells in healthy people across ages (dated by TCRdb to the mid-2010s). Receptors were amplified or captured by 5' RACE. The instrument given in TCRdb is Illumina HiSeq 2500. A second PCR of roughly 7 to 11 cycles was performed with a sample-barcoded 5' primer and a J-beta primer mix. TCRdb took the public reads, trimmed them with fastp at Q25, ran MiXCR for clone calling and kept in-frame beta chains. Duplicate CDR3 protein sequences are folded into a single record with the most common DNA and genes. Here the sample has 710,000 or so distinct CDR3 sequences; approximately 29% occur a single time. The top ten clonotypes cover just over 15% of the sample. Source material: blood. The receptors were gathered from a woman older than 75 in good health. Donor details come from another sample of the same person, matched by shared clones.

The V call is TRBV20-1, the J call TRBJ1-4; D may be TRBD1 (5 bases). The CDR3 extends over 11 amino acids. The V and J ends lost 4 bases and 8 bases respectively, with 8 bases between them. CDR1 DFQATT and CDR2 SNEGSKA come from the germline V gene (reference sequence). CDR3 DNA sequence: TGCAGTGCTACCCGGACAGAAAAACTGTTTTTT. Its translation: CSATRTEKLFF.

This clonotype has only a few counts. Sequence at one end of the junction differs from germline and may be a read error. The chain is built from TRBV5-1 and TRBJ2-7; no reliable D call. Germline V gene lookup returns CDR1 SGHRS and CDR2 YFSETQ. CDR3 size: 12 residues. The CDR3 region is CASSLAPYEQYF. The DNA for the CDR3 is TGTGCCAGCAGCTTAGCACCATATGAGCAGTACTTC.

V is TRBV5-1 and J is TRBJ1-1; possible D gene TRBD1, 5 bases. CDR1 is SGHRS, CDR2 YFSETQ, per germline. The CDR3 has 15 residues. The V and J ends lost 1 base and 1 base respectively, with 11 bases between them. Here the CDR3 DNA reads TGCGCCAGCAGCTTGTATGTGGGGGAGAACACTGAAGCTTTCTTT. It yields the protein CASSLYVGENTEAFF.

This clonotype was seen ten or more times. This chain uses TRBV24-1 with TRBJ2-3; D is unclear. Looked up from germline, CDR1 is KGHDR and CDR2 is SFDVKD. The CDR3 runs 13 residues. The germline V and J ends were trimmed by 4 bases and 2 bases, with 6 bases remaining between them. For the CDR3, the DNA is TGTGCCACCAGTGAACCCCCCACAGATACGCAGTATTTT. It codes for CATSEPPTDTQYF.

This clonotype has ten or more counts. Compared with germline, one end of the junction differs, possibly owing to a read error. The chain couples TRBV5-1 to TRBJ1-1; D call uncertain. Looked up from germline, CDR1 is SGHRS and CDR2 is YFSETQ. The CDR3 extends over 13 amino acids. The CDR3: CASSPTGNPEAFF. CDR3 bases: TGCGCCAGCAGCCCGACGGGGAACCCTGAAGCTTTCTTT. Drawing the rest from reference TRBV5-1 and TRBJ1-1, the complete variable domain is KAGVTQTPRYLIKTRGQQVTLSCSPISGHRSVSWYQQTPGQGLQFLFEYFSETQRNKGNFPGRFSGRQFSNSRSEMNVSTLELGDSALYLCASSPTGNPEAFFGQGTRLTVV.

In this sample, this clonotype turned up many times. CDR3 coding DNA: TGTGCCAGCAGCTTGGGCGGCGCGGATCAGCCCCAGCATTTT. Amino acids: CASSLGGADQPQHF. The chain joins TRBV5-4 to TRBJ1-5; the D is unclear. Per germline, CDR1 SGHNT and CDR2 YYREEE (reference sequence). This CDR3 region has 14 residues. V was shortened by 0 bases and J by 5 bases, with 9 bases between the two germline ends.

There are many counts of this clonotype. CDR3 in amino acids: CASSEGVRTDTQYF. The CDR3, as DNA: TGTGCCAGCAGTGAGGGGGTACGCACAGATACGCAGTATTTT. The V call is TRBV12-3 or TRBV12-4, the J call TRBJ2-3; the D gene is possibly TRBD1 (6 bases). The CDR3 is 14 amino acids. Trimming cost V 5 bases and J 1 base, with 10 bases left between them.

This clonotype was detected only a few times. The J gene is TRBJ2-5, the V gene TRBV10-3; unclear D gene. CDR3 length equals 14 residues. V lost 6 bases and J lost 0, with 11 bases in between. CDR1 ENHRY and CDR2 SYGVKD come from the germline V gene. CDR3 in amino acids: CAIRDQPYQETQYF. Here the CDR3 DNA reads TGTGCCATCAGGGACCAGCCATACCAAGAGACCCAGTACTTC.

This rearrangement joins TRBV20-1 to TRBJ2-7; 9 bases fit TRBD2. This CDR3 spans 15 amino acids. Trimming cost V 6 bases and J 2 bases; bases outside gene matches: 11. The germline gives CDR1 DFQATT, CDR2 SNEGSKA (reference sequence). The CDR3 DNA reads as TGCAGTGCAGCAGACGTGGCGGGAGGGACCTACGAGCAGTACTTC. Translated: CSAADVAGGTYEQYF.

This clonotype was seen ten or more times. The chain combines TRBV5-1 with TRBJ2-7; 8 bases line up with TRBD1. Germline CDR1 SGHRS, CDR2 YFSETQ. The CDR3 is 20 residues long. The V segment lost 3 bases and the J segment 4 bases; nucleotides outside the gene matches: 24. In DNA, the CDR3 is TGCGCCAGCAGCTGGCCGACAGGGGCCTTGCCTGCGAATAAGTCTTACGAGCAGTACTTC. Translation: CASSWPTGALPANKSYEQYF. Combining the CDR3 with reference TRBV5-1 and TRBJ2-7 gives the whole variable domain KAGVTQTPRYLIKTRGQQVTLSCSPISGHRSVSWYQQTPGQGLQFLFEYFSETQRNKGNFPGRFSGRQFSNSRSEMNVSTLELGDSALYLCASSWPTGALPANKSYEQYFGPGTRLTVT.

Points on this clonotype: A read error may explain this, as a much larger clone is one base away. This chain links TRBV30 with TRBJ2-7; 11 bases are a match to TRBD2. Germline loops: CDR1 GTSNPN, CDR2 SVGIG (reference sequence). CDR3 size: 14 residues. Trimming cost V 3 bases and J 5 bases; bases outside gene matches: 6. The DNA for the CDR3 is TGTGCCTGGAGGGTAACTAGCGGGGGAAACGAGCAGTACTTC. It is translated as CAWRVTSGGNEQYF.

This chain links TRBV4-2 with TRBJ2-5; D uncertain. Trimming removed 1 base from V and 4 bases from J, with 7 bases in between. The germline V gene has CDR1 LGHNA and CDR2 YNFKEQ. This CDR3 spans 13 amino acids. In nucleotides, the CDR3 is TGTGCCAGCAGCCAAGCCCCCGGAGAGACCCAGTACTTC. It codes for CASSQAPGETQYF.

The rearrangement uses TRBV30 and TRBJ1-1; no firm D call. V dropped 1 base and J dropped 4 bases, with 10 bases sitting between them. The germline V gene has CDR1 GTSNPN and CDR2 SVGIG (reference sequence). The CDR3 is 13 residues long. The CDR3 protein is CAWSGSWATEAFF. CDR3 bases: TGTGCCTGGAGTGGTTCTTGGGCCACTGAAGCTTTCTTT.